This T cell receptor beta chain was captured by sequencing in a study of blood T cell repertoires in COVID-19. In the study overall: The United States, Italy and Spain were the sources of the acute and convalescent COVID-19 samples. Sources were T cells, B-cell-depleted T cells, or PBMCs; the material itself was cDNA or gDNA.

The length of the CDR3 is 11 residues. Germline assignment: CDR1 DFQATT and CDR2 SNEGSKA (reference sequence). The V and J ends lost 6 bases and 3 bases respectively, with 7 bases between them. In the original workflow: Reference gene primer amplification gave nucleated cell count estimates. Sequencing used immunoSEQ multiplex PCR; TCRdb keeps in-frame clones, though not all of them. Clone size and the V and J calls come from that table; the DNA yielded D and trimming. The data contain 300,000 or so clones, roughly 90% of them singletons. V gene TRBV20-1 combines with J gene TRBJ2-3, with D unclear. The sequenced sample was peripheral blood. The clonotype originates from a woman in her 30s with COVID-19, enrolled during active disease. This chain's CDR3 is CSAVQTDTQYF. CDR3 coding DNA: TGCAGTGCCGTACAGACAGATACGCAGTATTTT.